The next 29 T cell receptor beta chains were all read from a single sample in a study of cytomegalovirus exposure and HLA in healthy donors. 13 Jbeta primers and 60 Vbeta primers were used for the PCR. Method: immunoSEQ multiplex PCR; TCRdb's copy keeps in-frame clones and lacks some. The data show roughly 120,000 clones, roughly 73% seen once. Input material: PBMCs. These receptors came from a woman under 40 in good health and CMV-seronegative.

The chain couples TRBV9 to TRBJ2-3; 8 nucleotides match TRBD2. V dropped 0 bases and J dropped 0; count of bases not matched to a gene: 9. The germline gives CDR1 SGDLS, CDR2 YYNGEE. CDR3 length equals 18 residues. The CDR3 bases are TGTGCCAGCAGCGTAGTTGCGGGGGGAACTTATAGCACAGATACGCAGTATTTT. Translated: CASSVVAGGTYSTDTQYF.

The DNA of the CDR3 is TGTGCCAGCAGCCACGGGAGTCACTATGGCTACACCTTC. It encodes CASSHGSHYGYTF. The rearrangement uses TRBV27 and TRBJ1-2; D ambiguous. The CDR3 is 13 amino acids. Germline loops: CDR1 MNHEY, CDR2 SMNVEV (reference sequence). Trimming stripped 6 bases from V and 3 bases from J, with 11 bases between.

This clone was counted between two and nine times. CDR3 amino acids: CASSSGGPNQPQHF. The CDR3 DNA is TGTGCCAGCAGCTCTGGGGGCCCAAATCAGCCCCAGCATTTT. The chain employs TRBV6-1 and TRBJ1-5; possibly TRBD1 for D (6 bases). The V and J ends lost 6 bases and 4 bases respectively, with 13 bases between them. The germline V gene has CDR1 MNHNS and CDR2 SASEGT. The CDR3 is 14 residues long.

V usage is TRBV7-9 and J usage is TRBJ1-5; 8 bases are a match to TRBD1. Germline CDR1 and CDR2: SEHNR and FQNEAQ (reference sequence). The CDR3 is made up of 18 amino acids. The ends lost 3 bases at V and 3 bases at J; junction bases unmatched: 13. CDR3 nucleotide sequence: TGTGCCAGCAGCTTGGGTCACTTGCGGGACAGGACCAATCAGCCCCAGCATTTT. This gives the protein CASSLGHLRDRTNQPQHF.

Worth noting for this clone: The sample carries other DNA sequences with the same CDR3. This chain connects TRBV7-9 to TRBJ1-4; perhaps TRBD1 as D (5 bases). The length of the CDR3 is 14 residues. CDR1 SEHNR and CDR2 FQNEAQ come from the germline V gene (reference sequence). Trimming cost V 1 base and J 7 bases, with 10 bases left between them. For the CDR3, the DNA is TGTGCCAGCAGCTTAGGCCAGGGAGGTGAAAAACTGTTTTTT. Translated, it gives CASSLGQGGEKLFF.

This chain links TRBV19 with TRBJ1-1; D is perhaps TRBD1 (5 bases). V lost 4 bases, J lost 4 bases, and 16 bases lay in between. This CDR3 comprises 15 residues. Germline V gene lookup returns CDR1 LNHDA and CDR2 SQIVND (reference sequence). The CDR3 region has the DNA TGTGCCAGTAGTACTCCCCAGGGATGGGGCACTGAAGCTTTCTTT. It encodes CASSTPQGWGTEAFF.

V gene TRBV27 combines with J gene TRBJ2-1; TRBD2 aligns across 7 bases. The CDR3 is made up of 16 amino acids. J was trimmed by 4 bases and V by 5 bases; bases with no gene match: 11. Looked up from germline, CDR1 is MNHEY and CDR2 is SMNVEV (reference sequence). In DNA, the CDR3 is TGTGCCAGCAGTCCTAGACTAGCAGCCCAATACAATGAGCAGTTCTTC. It encodes CASSPRLAAQYNEQFF.

This clone was seen a handful of times. V usage is TRBV19 and J usage is TRBJ1-1; D ambiguous. The V end lost 5 bases, the J end lost 3 bases, and 10 bases lay between the germline ends. Looked up from germline, CDR1 is LNHDA and CDR2 is SQIVND (reference sequence). This CDR3 spans 13 amino acids. DNA of the CDR3: TGTGCCAGTAGTTACGGGGTTCACACTGAAGCTTTCTTT. This encodes CASSYGVHTEAFF.

This clone was observed a handful of times. The V call is TRBV25-1, the J call TRBJ1-4, with 8 bases fitting TRBD1. V was pared by 6 bases and J by 7 bases, with 4 bases of the junction left unmatched. This CDR3 is built from 13 residues. Germline V gene sequence: CDR1 MGHDK, CDR2 SYGVNS. CDR3 sequence (DNA): TGTGCCAGCAGCGGACAGGGCGGTGAAAAACTGTTTTTT. It encodes CASSGQGGEKLFF.

V gene TRBV25-1 combines with J gene TRBJ1-2; weak D call: TRBD1 (5 bases). V was pared by 7 bases and J by 7 bases, with 16 bases between. CDR3 length: 13 amino acids. The germline gives CDR1 MGHDK, CDR2 SYGVNS. The CDR3 DNA is TGTGCCAGCAAAGAGGAGGGGATGGTTGGCTACACCTTC. Amino acids: CASKEEGMVGYTF.

Remarks on this clone: Germline and junction disagree at one end, which may indicate a read error. The chain is built from TRBV4-1 and TRBJ2-1; D uncertain. The CDR3 length is 14 residues. Germline lookup yields CDR1 MGHRA and CDR2 YSYEKL. The CDR3 nucleotides read TGCGCCAGCAGCCAAGATAAGCGCCAGAGACCAGTGGTCTTC. Its translation is CASSQDKRQRPVVF.

The chain employs TRBV4-3 and TRBJ1-1; TRBD1 might be the D (6 bases). The CDR3 runs to 14 residues. Trimming shortened V by 3 bases and J by 4 bases, and 12 bases separated the two germline ends. CDR1 is LGHNA and CDR2 is YSLEER in the germline V gene. In nucleotides, the CDR3 is TGCGCCAGCAGCCAGAGGGAGGGGGGCACTGAAGCTTTCTTT. Amino acid sequence: CASSQREGGTEAFF.

This chain links TRBV6-4 with TRBJ2-2, with 10 bases fitting TRBD2. Per the germline V gene, CDR1 is MRHNA and CDR2 is SNTAGT. The length of the CDR3 is 16 residues. V shed 1 base, J shed 1 base, and the junction held 0 bases outside the gene matches. The CDR3 nucleotides are TGTGCCAGCAGTGACTTAGCGGGAGGGAACACCGGGGAGCTGTTTTTT. The encoded protein is CASSDLAGGNTGELFF.

The chain recombines TRBV7-9 with TRBJ1-2; D gene uncertain. V was clipped by 1 base and J by 8 bases, with 11 bases between them. The CDR3 spans 13 residues. Germline V gene sequence: CDR1 SEHNR, CDR2 FQNEAQ (reference sequence). The CDR3 DNA reads TGTGCCAGCAGCTTAGAAGCGGTGGAGGGCTACACCTTC. This encodes CASSLEAVEGYTF.

In this sample, this clone turned up once. The chain has TRBV10-1 and TRBJ2-3, with D possibly being TRBD2 (6 bases). Deletions cut 3 bases from V and 4 bases from J, with 14 bases between. Germline lookup yields CDR1 WNHNN and CDR2 SYGVQD (reference sequence). The CDR3 loop spans 15 amino acids. In DNA, the CDR3 is TGCGCCAGCAGTGAATTAACCGGGAGTGCAGATACGCAGTATTTT. This encodes CASSELTGSADTQYF.

J is TRBJ1-5 and V is TRBV6-6, with D unclear. Germline values: CDR1 MNHNY, CDR2 SVGAGI (reference sequence). V was clipped by 7 bases and J by 4 bases, with 20 bases between them. The CDR3 length is 16 residues. The CDR3 DNA reads as TGTGCCAGCACGCGGGGTCAGTGGGCATCGAATCAGCCCCAGCATTTT. Its protein is CASTRGQWASNQPQHF.

J is TRBJ1-1 and V is TRBV10-3, with D perhaps matching TRBD1 (5 bases). Germline CDR1 reads ENHRY; CDR2 reads SYGVKD. The CDR3 extends over 13 amino acids. V was cut by 10 bases and J by 1 base, with 13 bases left in between. CDR3 loop: CATQGGGNTEAFF. For the CDR3, the DNA is TGTGCCACCCAGGGCGGTGGGAACACTGAAGCTTTCTTT.

The CDR3 sequence: CASKRGRNTEAFF. Here the CDR3 DNA reads TGTGCCAGTAAGCGGGGCAGGAACACTGAAGCTTTCTTT. The chain employs TRBV19 and TRBJ1-1; tentatively, D is TRBD1 (5 bases). This CDR3 is built from 13 residues. Germline V gene sequence: CDR1 LNHDA, CDR2 SQIVND (reference sequence). V lost 7 bases and J lost 1, with 10 bases in between.

The chain recombines TRBV30 with TRBJ2-5; 14 nucleotides agree with TRBD2. The germline V gene has CDR1 GTSNPN and CDR2 SVGIG (reference sequence). This CDR3 has 16 amino acids. Trimming took 3 bases from V and 5 from J; bases not matched to a gene: 8. The chain's CDR3 is CAWSGGLAGAAETQYF. In nucleotides, the CDR3 is TGTGCCTGGAGCGGGGGACTAGCGGGAGCAGCTGAGACCCAGTACTTC.

The chain uses TRBV19 and TRBJ1-1; 7 bases agree with TRBD1. V was clipped by 11 bases and J by 5 bases; unmatched bases: 17. The CDR3 contains 15 residues. CDR1 is LNHDA, CDR2 SQIVND, per germline (reference sequence). CDR3 region: CAQGDGGDQGTEAFF. In DNA form, the CDR3 reads TGTGCCCAGGGGGATGGGGGCGATCAAGGGACTGAAGCTTTCTTT. Variable domain in full (rest from reference TRBV19 and TRBJ1-1): DGGITQSPKYLFRKEGQNVTLSCEQNLNHDAMYWYRQDPGQGLRLIYYSQIVNDFQKGDIAEGYSVSREKKESFPLTVTSAQKNPTAFYLCAQGDGGDQGTEAFFGQGTRLTVV.

This clone was picked up one time. The rearrangement links TRBV19 to TRBJ1-6; D gene uncertain. V lost 4 bases, J lost 5 bases, and 9 bases lay in between. CDR3 length: 14 residues. Per germline, CDR1 LNHDA and CDR2 SQIVND (reference sequence). In nucleotides, the CDR3 is TGTGCCAGTAGTAGGGCTTTCGATAATTCACCCCTCCACTTT. Amino acid sequence: CASSRAFDNSPLHF.

The chain carries TRBV7-6 and TRBJ2-2, with TRBD1 matching 7 bases. The CDR3 contains 16 residues. V lost 4 bases to trimming and J lost 2 bases; unmatched junction nucleotides: 7. CDR1 and CDR2 (germline): SGHVS, FNYEAQ. CDR3: CASSSQYRGNTGELFF. The CDR3 region has the DNA TGTGCCAGCAGCTCCCAATACAGGGGAAACACCGGGGAGCTGTTTTTT.

The chain couples TRBV27 to TRBJ1-5; no reliable D call. Germline CDR1 and CDR2: MNHEY and SMNVEV (reference sequence). The CDR3 is made up of 15 amino acids. The V and J ends lost 3 bases and 1 base respectively, with 10 bases between them. CDR3 nucleotide sequence: TGTGCCAGCAGTTTTATTGCACAGAGCAATCAGCCCCAGCATTTT. Protein product: CASSFIAQSNQPQHF.

This chain joins TRBV19 and TRBJ1-5, with D unresolved. The CDR3 has 14 residues. V lost 6 bases and J lost 5, with 14 bases in between. CDR1 is LNHDA and CDR2 is SQIVND in the germline V gene (reference sequence). Here the CDR3 DNA reads TGTGCCAGTAGCCGAGAGGGAGCGGATCAGCCCCAGCATTTT. Its translation is CASSREGADQPQHF.

This chain joins TRBV6-5 and TRBJ1-6; tentatively, D is TRBD1 (5 bases). This CDR3 has 14 residues. Per germline, CDR1 MNHEY and CDR2 SVGAGI. V gave up 7 bases and J gave up 2 bases, with 9 bases separating them. DNA of the CDR3: TGTGCCAGCACAGGGCGAACCTATAATTCACCCCTCCACTTT. Its translation: CASTGRTYNSPLHF.

The chain employs TRBV7-2 and TRBJ1-1; TRBD1 agrees at 7 bases. V dropped 5 bases and J dropped 7; count of bases not matched to a gene: 7. Germline CDR1 reads SGHTA; CDR2 reads FQGNSA. The CDR3 covers 13 residues. The chain's CDR3 is CASSPGQELEAFF. DNA for the CDR3: TGTGCCAGCAGCCCCGGACAGGAGCTTGAAGCTTTCTTT.

The chain uses TRBV25-1 and TRBJ1-2; D unclear. The germline V gene has CDR1 MGHDK and CDR2 SYGVNS. Deletions cut 6 bases from V and 6 bases from J, with 17 bases between. CDR3 length equals 14 residues. CDR3 amino acids: CASSMQLPGHGYTF. For the CDR3, the DNA is TGTGCCAGCAGCATGCAGCTACCGGGTCATGGCTACACCTTC.

V is TRBV6-5 and J is TRBJ2-3; 9 bases align to TRBD2. Germline values: CDR1 MNHEY, CDR2 SVGAGI. Unmatched junction bases numbered 6, after V lost 6 bases and J lost 5 bases. The CDR3 is made up of 14 amino acids. The CDR3 sequence is CASSRTSEQDTQYF. The CDR3 bases are TGTGCCAGCAGCAGGACTAGCGAGCAAGATACGCAGTATTTT.

The rearrangement joins TRBV5-1 to TRBJ2-2; D unclear. V shed 2 bases and J shed 7 bases, with 3 bases lying between them. This CDR3 spans 11 amino acids. Per the germline V gene, CDR1 is SGHRS and CDR2 is YFSETQ. CDR3 DNA: TGCGCCAGCAGCTTCAGCGGGGAGCTGTTTTTT. Residues: CASSFSGELFF.